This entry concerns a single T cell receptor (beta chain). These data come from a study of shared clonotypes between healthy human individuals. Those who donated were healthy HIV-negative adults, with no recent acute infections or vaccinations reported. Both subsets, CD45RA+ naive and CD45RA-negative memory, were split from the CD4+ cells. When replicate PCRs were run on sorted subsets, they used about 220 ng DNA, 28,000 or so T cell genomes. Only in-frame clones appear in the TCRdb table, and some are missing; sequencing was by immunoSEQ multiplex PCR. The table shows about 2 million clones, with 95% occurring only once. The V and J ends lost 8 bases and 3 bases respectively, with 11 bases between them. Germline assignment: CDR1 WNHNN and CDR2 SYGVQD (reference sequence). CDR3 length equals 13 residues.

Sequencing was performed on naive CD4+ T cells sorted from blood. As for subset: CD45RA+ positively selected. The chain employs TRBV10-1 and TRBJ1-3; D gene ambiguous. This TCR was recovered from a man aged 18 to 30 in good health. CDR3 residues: CASPGRVGNTIYF. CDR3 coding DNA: TGCGCCAGCCCGGGGAGGGTTGGAAACACCATATATTTT.